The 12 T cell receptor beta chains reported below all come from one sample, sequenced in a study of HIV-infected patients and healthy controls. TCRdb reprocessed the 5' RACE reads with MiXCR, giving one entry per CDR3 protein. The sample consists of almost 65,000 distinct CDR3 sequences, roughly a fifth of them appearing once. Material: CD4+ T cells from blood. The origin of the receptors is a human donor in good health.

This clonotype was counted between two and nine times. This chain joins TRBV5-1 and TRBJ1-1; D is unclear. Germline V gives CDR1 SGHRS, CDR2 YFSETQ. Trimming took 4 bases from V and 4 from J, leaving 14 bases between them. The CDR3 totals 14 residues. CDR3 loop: CASSLEHPGTEAFF. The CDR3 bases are TGCGCCAGCAGCCTTGAACACCCGGGCACTGAAGCTTTCTTT.

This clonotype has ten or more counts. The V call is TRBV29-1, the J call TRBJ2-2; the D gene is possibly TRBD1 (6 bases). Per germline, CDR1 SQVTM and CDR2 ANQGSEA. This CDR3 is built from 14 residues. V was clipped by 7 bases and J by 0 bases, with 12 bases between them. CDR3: CSGGQGTNTGELFF. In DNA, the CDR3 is TGCAGCGGCGGGCAGGGGACGAACACCGGGGAGCTGTTTTTT.

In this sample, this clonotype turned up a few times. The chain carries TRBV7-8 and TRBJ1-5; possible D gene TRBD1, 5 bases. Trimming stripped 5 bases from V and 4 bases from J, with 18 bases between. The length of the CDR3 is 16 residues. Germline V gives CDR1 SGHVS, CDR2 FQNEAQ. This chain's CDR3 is CASSPSSGASNQPQHF. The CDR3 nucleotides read TGTGCCAGCAGCCCCTCCAGCGGGGCGTCGAATCAGCCCCAGCATTTT.

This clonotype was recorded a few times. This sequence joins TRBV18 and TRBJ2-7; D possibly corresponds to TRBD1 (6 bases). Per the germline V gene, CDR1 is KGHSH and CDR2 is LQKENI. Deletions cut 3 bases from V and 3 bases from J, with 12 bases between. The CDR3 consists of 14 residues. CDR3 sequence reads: CASSPPGQLYEQYF. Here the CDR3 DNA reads TGTGCCAGCTCACCCCCGGGACAACTCTACGAGCAGTACTTC.

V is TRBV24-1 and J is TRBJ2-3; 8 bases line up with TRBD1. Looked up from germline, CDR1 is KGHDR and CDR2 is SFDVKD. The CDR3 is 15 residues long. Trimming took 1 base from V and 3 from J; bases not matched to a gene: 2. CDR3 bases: TGTGCCACCAGTGATTTTCAGGGGGCGACAGATACGCAGTATTTT. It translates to CATSDFQGATDTQYF.

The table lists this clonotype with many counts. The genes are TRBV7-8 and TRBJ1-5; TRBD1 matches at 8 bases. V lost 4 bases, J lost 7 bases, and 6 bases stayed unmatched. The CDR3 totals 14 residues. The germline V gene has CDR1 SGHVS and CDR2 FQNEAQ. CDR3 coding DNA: TGTGCCAGCAGCTCGGACAGGGTAGGACAGCCCCAGCATTTT. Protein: CASSSDRVGQPQHF.

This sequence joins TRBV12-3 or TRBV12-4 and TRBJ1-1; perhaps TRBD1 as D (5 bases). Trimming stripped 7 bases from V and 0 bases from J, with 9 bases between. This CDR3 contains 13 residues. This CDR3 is CASNQGMNTEAFF. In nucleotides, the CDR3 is TGTGCCAGCAATCAGGGTATGAACACTGAAGCTTTCTTT.

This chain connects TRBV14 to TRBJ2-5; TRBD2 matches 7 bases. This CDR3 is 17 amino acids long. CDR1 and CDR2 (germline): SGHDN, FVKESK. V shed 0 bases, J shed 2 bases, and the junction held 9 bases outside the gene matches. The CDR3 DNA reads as TGTGCCAGCAGCCAAGAGATGCGGGCGGGAGTACAAGAGACCCAGTACTTC. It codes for CASSQEMRAGVQETQYF. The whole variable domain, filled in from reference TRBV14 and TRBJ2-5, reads EAGVTQFPSHSVIEKGQTVTLRCDPISGHDNLYWYRRVMGKEIKFLLHFVKESKQDESGMPNNRFLAERTGGTYSTLKVQPAELEDSGVYFCASSQEMRAGVQETQYFGPGTRLLVL.

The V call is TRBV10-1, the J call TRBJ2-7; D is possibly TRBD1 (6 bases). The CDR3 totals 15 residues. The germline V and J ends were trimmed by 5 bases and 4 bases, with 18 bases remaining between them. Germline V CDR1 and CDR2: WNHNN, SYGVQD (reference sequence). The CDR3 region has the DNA TGCGCCAGCAGTCGTGACAGGCCCCCGGAATACGAGCAGTACTTC. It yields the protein CASSRDRPPEYEQYF.

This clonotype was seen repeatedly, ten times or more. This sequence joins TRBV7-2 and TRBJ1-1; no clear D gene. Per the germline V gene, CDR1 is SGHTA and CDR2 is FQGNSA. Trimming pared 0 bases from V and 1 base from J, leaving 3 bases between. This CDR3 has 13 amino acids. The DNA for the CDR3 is TGTGCCAGCAGCTTAGCAGAGAACACTGAAGCTTTCTTT. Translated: CASSLAENTEAFF.

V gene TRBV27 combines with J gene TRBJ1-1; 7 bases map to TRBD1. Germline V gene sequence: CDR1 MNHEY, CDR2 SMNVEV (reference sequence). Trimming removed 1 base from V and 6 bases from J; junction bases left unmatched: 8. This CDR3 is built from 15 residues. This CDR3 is CASSLYTTGRAEAFF. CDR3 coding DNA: TGTGCCAGCAGTTTATATACGACAGGGAGGGCTGAAGCTTTCTTT.

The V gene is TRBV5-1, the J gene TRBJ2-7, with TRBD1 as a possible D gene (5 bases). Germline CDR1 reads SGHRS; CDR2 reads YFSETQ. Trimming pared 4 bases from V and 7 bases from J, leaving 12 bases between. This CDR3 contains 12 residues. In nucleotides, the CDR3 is TGCGCCAGCAGCGTAAACCAGGGAGAGCAGTACTTC. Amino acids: CASSVNQGEQYF.